Detailed here is one T cell receptor (beta chain). Its antigen is undetermined. This sample is drawn from a study of monozygotic twins with inflammatory bowel disease. Study-level results: Treatment differences in immunosuppression may have added variability to the repertoires of patients. Healthy co-twins exceeded IBD patients in TCRbeta diversity as measured by inverse Simpson.

Per sample, reverse transcription was split into eight reactions. One entry per CDR3 protein, without DNA, is what TCRdb gives after re-calling the 5' RACE reads. The listing contains around 370,000 distinct CDR3 sequences. Germline values: CDR1 SNHLY, CDR2 FYNNEI. The CDR3 runs 14 residues. V and J are TRBV2 and TRBJ1-2; TCRdb's D gene call, TRBD1, goes unchecked for lack of DNA. Sequencing was performed on blood. This sequence was found in a human donor with ulcerative colitis or Crohn's disease, or a healthy co-twin of an affected twin (not recorded which). The CDR3 sequence is CASSVNRGHYGYTF.